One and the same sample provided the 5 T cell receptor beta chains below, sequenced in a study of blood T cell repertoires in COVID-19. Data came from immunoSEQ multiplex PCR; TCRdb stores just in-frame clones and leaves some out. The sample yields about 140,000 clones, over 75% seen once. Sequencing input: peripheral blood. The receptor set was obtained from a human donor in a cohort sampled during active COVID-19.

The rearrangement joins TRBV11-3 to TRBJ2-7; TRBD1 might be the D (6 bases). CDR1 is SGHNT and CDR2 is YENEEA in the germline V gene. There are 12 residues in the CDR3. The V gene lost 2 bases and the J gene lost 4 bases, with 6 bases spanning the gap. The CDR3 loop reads CASSLRGYEQYF. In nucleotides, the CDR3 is TGTGCCAGCAGCTTAAGGGGGTACGAGCAGTACTTC. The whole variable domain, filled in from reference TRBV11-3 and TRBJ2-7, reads EAGVVQSPRYKIIEKKQPVAFWCNPISGHNTLYWYLQNLGQGPELLIRYENEEAVDDSQLPKDRFSAERLKGVDSTLKIQPAELGDSAVYLCASSLRGYEQYFGPGTRLTVT.

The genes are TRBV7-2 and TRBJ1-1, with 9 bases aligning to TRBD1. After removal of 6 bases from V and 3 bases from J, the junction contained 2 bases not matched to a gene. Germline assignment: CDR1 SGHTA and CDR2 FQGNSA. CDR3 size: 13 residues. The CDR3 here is CASRGQGYTEAFF. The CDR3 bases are TGTGCCAGCAGGGGACAGGGCTACACTGAAGCTTTCTTT.

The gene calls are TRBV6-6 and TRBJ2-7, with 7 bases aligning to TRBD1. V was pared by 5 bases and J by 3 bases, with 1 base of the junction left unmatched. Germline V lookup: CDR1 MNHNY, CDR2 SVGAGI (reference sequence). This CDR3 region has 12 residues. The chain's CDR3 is CASSRQGYEQYV. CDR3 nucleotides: TGTGCCAGCAGTAGACAGGGCTACGAGCAGTACGTC.

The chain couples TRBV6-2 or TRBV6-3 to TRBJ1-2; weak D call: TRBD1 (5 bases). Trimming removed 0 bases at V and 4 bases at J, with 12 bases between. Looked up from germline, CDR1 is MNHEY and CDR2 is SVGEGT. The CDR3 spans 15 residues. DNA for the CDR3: TGTGCCAGCAGTTACTCGCGGGGCAGGCTCTATGGCTACACCTTC. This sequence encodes CASSYSRGRLYGYTF.

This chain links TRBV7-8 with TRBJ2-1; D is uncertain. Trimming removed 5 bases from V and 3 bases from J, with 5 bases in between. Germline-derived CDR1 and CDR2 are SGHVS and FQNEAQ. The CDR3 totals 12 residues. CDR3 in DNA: TGTGCCAGCAGCCCCCTCTACAATGAGCAGTTCTTC. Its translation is CASSPLYNEQFF.